One and the same sample provided the 15 T cell receptor beta chains below, sequenced in a study of blood T cell repertoires in COVID-19. Assay: immunoSEQ multiplex PCR; the TCRdb copy retains only in-frame clones and omits some. The sample holds roughly 380,000 clones, 70% to 90% seen once. The material sequenced was PBMCs or T cells enriched from blood (not recorded which). All receptors come from a man aged 25-40 years who had recovered from COVID-19.

The chain joins TRBV19 to TRBJ1-6; 8 bases are a match to TRBD1. The germline gives CDR1 LNHDA, CDR2 SQIVND (reference sequence). The CDR3 is 14 residues long. Trimming took 5 bases from V and 10 from J; bases not matched to a gene: 7. This chain's CDR3 is CASSSQGVLSPLHF. In DNA, the CDR3 is TGTGCCAGTAGTTCACAGGGGGTGTTGTCACCCCTCCACTTT.

This clone has just one count. This chain uses TRBV29-1 with TRBJ1-2; no clear D. CDR1 is SQVTM and CDR2 is ANQGSEA in the germline V gene. Trimming removed 3 bases from V and 5 bases from J, with 13 bases in between. The length of the CDR3 is 13 residues. In nucleotides, the CDR3 is TGCAGCGTTGACGCGGTCAGCGAGTATGGCTACACCTTC. As protein: CSVDAVSEYGYTF.

This clone turned up a few times. The J gene is TRBJ1-2, the V gene TRBV7-9, with a possible D match to TRBD1 (6 bases). Trimming took off 2 bases at V and 8 bases at J, with 12 bases between the two ends. Germline CDR1 is SEHNR and CDR2 is FQNEAQ (reference sequence). The CDR3 covers 13 residues. The CDR3 loop reads CASSLIQGWGYTF. The CDR3 region has the DNA TGTGCCAGCAGCTTAATACAGGGTTGGGGCTACACCTTC.

The rearrangement links TRBV9 to TRBJ1-2; 9 nucleotides match TRBD1. The CDR3 runs 14 residues. Looked up from germline, CDR1 is SGDLS and CDR2 is YYNGEE. Trimming removed 4 bases from V and 8 bases from J; junction bases left unmatched: 9. The chain's CDR3 is CASSPPGTGRGYTF. The CDR3 region has the DNA TGTGCCAGCAGCCCCCCCGGGACAGGGAGAGGCTACACCTTC. Full variable domain (remainder filled in from reference TRBV9 and TRBJ1-2): DSGVTQTPKHLITATGQRVTLRCSPRSGDLSVYWYQQSLDQGLQFLIQYYNGEERAKGNILERFSAQQFPDLHSELNLSSLELGDSALYFCASSPPGTGRGYTFGSGTRLTVV.

This clone has a single count. This sequence joins TRBV19 and TRBJ2-1; 7 bases are a match to TRBD2. Germline lookup yields CDR1 LNHDA and CDR2 SQIVND (reference sequence). The CDR3 runs to 16 residues. J was trimmed by 0 bases and V by 3 bases; bases with no gene match: 5. The CDR3 is CASSIGAGSSYNEQFF. The CDR3 DNA reads TGTGCCAGTAGTATTGGAGCGGGGAGCTCCTACAATGAGCAGTTCTTC. Complete variable domain (other parts from reference TRBV19 and TRBJ2-1): DGGITQSPKYLFRKEGQNVTLSCEQNLNHDAMYWYRQDPGQGLRLIYYSQIVNDFQKGDIAEGYSVSREKKESFPLTVTSAQKNPTAFYLCASSIGAGSSYNEQFFGPGTRLTVL.

The V gene is TRBV7-6, the J gene TRBJ2-7, with unresolved D. The CDR3 is 15 amino acids. CDR1 SGHVS and CDR2 FNYEAQ come from the germline V gene. The V and J ends lost 5 bases and 0 bases respectively, with 14 bases between them. The DNA for the CDR3 is TGTGCCAGCAGCCCTGATCCGGGTCTCTCCTACGAGCAGTACTTC. Its protein product is CASSPDPGLSYEQYF.

This chain connects TRBV7-9 to TRBJ1-5; 7 bases are shared with TRBD1. The germline V gene encodes CDR1 SEHNR and CDR2 FQNEAQ (reference sequence). The trim removed 1 base at V and 3 bases at J, leaving 6 bases unmatched. The CDR3 totals 16 residues. The DNA of the CDR3 is TGTGCCAGCAGCTTAGGTTTAACAGGGGACAATCAGCCCCAGCATTTT. This translates into CASSLGLTGDNQPQHF.

V usage is TRBV5-5 and J usage is TRBJ1-2; 8 positions match TRBD1. From germline, CDR1 is SGHKS and CDR2 YYEKEE (reference sequence). CDR3 length: 15 amino acids. J gave up 3 bases and V 9 bases, and 13 bases lay outside the gene matches. This chain's CDR3 is CATRRLPDRDYGYTF. The CDR3 nucleotides read TGTGCCACCAGGAGACTCCCGGACAGGGACTATGGCTACACCTTC.

V usage is TRBV28 and J usage is TRBJ2-3; 9 bases map to TRBD1. In germline, CDR1 is MDHEN, CDR2 SYDVKM. The junction had 11 bases not matched to a gene; V was cut back by 3 bases and J by 4 bases. This CDR3 contains 17 residues. The CDR3 loop reads CASSLSIGQGQADTQYF. As DNA, the CDR3 is TGTGCCAGCAGTTTGTCGATAGGACAGGGGCAGGCAGATACGCAGTATTTT. The full variable domain, in which reference TRBV28 and TRBJ2-3 provide the parts outside the CDR3, is DVKVTQSSRYLVKRTGEKVFLECVQDMDHENMFWYRQDPGLGLRLIYFSYDVKMKEKGDIPEGYSVSREKKERFSLILESASTNQTSMYLCASSLSIGQGQADTQYFGPGTRLTVL.

This sequence joins TRBV6-5 and TRBJ2-1; D gene uncertain. The CDR3 extends over 13 amino acids. CDR1 and CDR2 from the germline V gene are MNHEY and SVGAGI. V shed 0 bases and J shed 10 bases, with 10 bases lying between them. CDR3 protein: CASSYSSSNEQFF. In nucleotides, the CDR3 is TGTGCCAGCAGTTACTCGTCGAGCAACGAGCAGTTCTTC.

The rearrangement joins TRBV28 to TRBJ2-1; D might be TRBD2 (6 bases). Germline CDR1 reads MDHEN; CDR2 reads SYDVKM. The CDR3 totals 11 residues. V dropped 6 bases and J dropped 11 bases, with 11 bases sitting between them. As DNA, the CDR3 is TGTGCCAGCAGACGGGAGCCCCAGCAGTTCTTC. Protein product: CASRREPQQFF.

The chain joins TRBV3-1 (or the pseudogene TRBV3-2) to TRBJ2-7; D perhaps matches TRBD1 (5 bases). This CDR3 has 15 amino acids. Germline V gives CDR1 LGHDT, CDR2 YNNKEL (reference sequence). V was cut by 2 bases and J by 4 bases, with 15 bases left in between. The CDR3: CASSQNPGIGYEQYF. DNA for the CDR3: TGTGCCAGCAGCCAAAACCCAGGGATAGGGTACGAGCAGTACTTC.

The chain couples TRBV7-6 to TRBJ2-5, with 11 nucleotides matching TRBD1. This CDR3 contains 16 residues. Germline lookup yields CDR1 SGHVS and CDR2 FNYEAQ. V was pared by 5 bases and J by 5 bases, with 10 bases of the junction left unmatched. As DNA, the CDR3 is TGTGCCAGCAGCGCCTTCGGACAGGGGGCGGTGGAGACCCAGTACTTC. It codes for CASSAFGQGAVETQYF. Variable domain in full (rest from reference TRBV7-6 and TRBJ2-5): GAGVSQSPRYKVTKRGQDVALRCDPISGHVSLYWYRQALGQGPEFLTYFNYEAQQDKSGLPNDRFSAERPEGSISTLTIQRTEQRDSAMYRCASSAFGQGAVETQYFGPGTRLLVL.

This sequence joins TRBV7-9 and TRBJ2-2, with TRBD2 matching over 13 bases. The CDR3 is 16 amino acids. Germline loops: CDR1 SEHNR, CDR2 FQNEAQ (reference sequence). V shed 5 bases and J 9 bases; nucleotides not matched to a gene: 9. CDR3 sequence: CASSDGLAGVLRELFF. The CDR3 DNA reads as TGTGCCAGCAGCGACGGACTAGCGGGGGTTCTGAGGGAGCTGTTTTTT.

V and J are TRBV29-1 and TRBJ1-2; the D is unclear. This CDR3 is built from 11 residues. The ends were cut back, 6 bases at V and 3 bases at J, with 8 bases in the middle. CDR1 and CDR2 (germline): SQVTM, ANQGSEA. CDR3 nucleotide sequence: TGCAGCGTCAAGAGGGACTATGGCTACACCTTC. Protein sequence: CSVKRDYGYTF.